This TCR beta chain came from a study of cytomegalovirus exposure and HLA in healthy donors. Study-level points and caveats: Sequencing likely caused a cluster of highly shared sequence variants. The study found most TCR sequences rare, yet found some public TCRs in many donors.

The donors (healthy individuals) were bone marrow donors. The CDR3 is 17 amino acids. Germline loops: CDR1 MGHRA, CDR2 YSYEKL. The J segment lost 7 bases and the V segment lost 0 bases, leaving 6 bases of the junction unmatched. On this clone itself: Its specificity is unknown.

The PCR used 60 Vbeta and 13 Jbeta primers. Assay used: immunoSEQ multiplex PCR; TCRdb lists only in-frame clones, some missing. The table lists 160,000 or so clones, 81% of them singletons, with 1.3% in the top ten. This TCR derives from a man over 45 in good health and CMV-seropositive. Sequenced: PBMCs. The rearrangement uses TRBV4-1 and TRBJ2-1, with TRBD2 matching over 13 bases. CDR3 sequence (DNA): TGCGCCAGCAGCCAAGATCCCGGACTAGCGGGAGCAAATGAGCAGTTCTTC. This codes for CASSQDPGLAGANEQFF.